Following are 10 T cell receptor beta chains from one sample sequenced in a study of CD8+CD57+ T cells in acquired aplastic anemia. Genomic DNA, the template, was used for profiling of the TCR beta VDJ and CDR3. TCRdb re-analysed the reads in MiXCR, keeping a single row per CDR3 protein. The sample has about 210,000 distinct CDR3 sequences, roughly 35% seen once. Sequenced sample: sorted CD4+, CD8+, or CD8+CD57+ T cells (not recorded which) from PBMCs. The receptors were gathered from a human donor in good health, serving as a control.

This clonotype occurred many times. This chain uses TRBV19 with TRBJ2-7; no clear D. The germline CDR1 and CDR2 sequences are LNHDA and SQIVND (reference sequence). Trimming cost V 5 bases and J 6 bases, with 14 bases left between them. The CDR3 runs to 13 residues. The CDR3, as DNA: TGTGCCAGTAGTTCAATCTGGGTAAGCGAGCAGTACTTC. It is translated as CASSSIWVSEQYF.

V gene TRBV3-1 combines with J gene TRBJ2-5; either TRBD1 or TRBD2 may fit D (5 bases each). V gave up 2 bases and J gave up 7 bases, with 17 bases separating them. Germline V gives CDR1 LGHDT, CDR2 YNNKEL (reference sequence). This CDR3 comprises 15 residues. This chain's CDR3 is CASSQNSGTRRTQYF. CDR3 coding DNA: TGTGCCAGCAGCCAAAACTCCGGGACCCGGCGGACCCAGTACTTC.

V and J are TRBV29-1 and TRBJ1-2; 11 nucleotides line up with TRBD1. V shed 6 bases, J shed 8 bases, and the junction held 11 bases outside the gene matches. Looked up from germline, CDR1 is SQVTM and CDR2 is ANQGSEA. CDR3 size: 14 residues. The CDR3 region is CSVARTGGAVGYTF. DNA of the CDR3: TGCAGCGTCGCTAGGACAGGGGGCGCGGTAGGCTACACCTTC.

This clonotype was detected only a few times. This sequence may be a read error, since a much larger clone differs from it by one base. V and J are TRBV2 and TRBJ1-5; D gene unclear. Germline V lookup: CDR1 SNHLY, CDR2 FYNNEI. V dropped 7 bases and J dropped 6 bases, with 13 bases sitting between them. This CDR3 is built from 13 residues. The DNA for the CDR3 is TGTGCCAGCATTGGATGGAGAAGTCAGCCCCAGCATTTT. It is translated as CASIGWRSQPQHF.

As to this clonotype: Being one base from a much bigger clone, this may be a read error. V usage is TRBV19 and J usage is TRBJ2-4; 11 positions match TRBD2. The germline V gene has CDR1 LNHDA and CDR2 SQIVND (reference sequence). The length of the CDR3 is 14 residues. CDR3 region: CACSTGLAVKSQYF. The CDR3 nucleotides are TGTGCCTGTAGTACGGGACTAGCGGTTAAGAGTCAGTACTTC.

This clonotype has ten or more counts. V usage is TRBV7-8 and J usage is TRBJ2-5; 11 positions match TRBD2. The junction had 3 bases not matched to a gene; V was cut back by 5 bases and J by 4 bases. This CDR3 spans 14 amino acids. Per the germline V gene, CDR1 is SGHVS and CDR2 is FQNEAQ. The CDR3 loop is CASSPLAGAETQYF. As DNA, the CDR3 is TGTGCCAGCAGCCCACTAGCGGGAGCAGAGACCCAGTACTTC.

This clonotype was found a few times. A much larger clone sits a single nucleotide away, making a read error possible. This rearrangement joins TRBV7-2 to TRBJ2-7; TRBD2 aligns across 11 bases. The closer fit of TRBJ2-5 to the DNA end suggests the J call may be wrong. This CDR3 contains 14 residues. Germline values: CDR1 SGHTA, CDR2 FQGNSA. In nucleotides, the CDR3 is TGTGCCAGCAGCAGCGGGACTAGCGGAGTGACCCAGTACTTC. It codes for CASSSGTSGVTQYF.

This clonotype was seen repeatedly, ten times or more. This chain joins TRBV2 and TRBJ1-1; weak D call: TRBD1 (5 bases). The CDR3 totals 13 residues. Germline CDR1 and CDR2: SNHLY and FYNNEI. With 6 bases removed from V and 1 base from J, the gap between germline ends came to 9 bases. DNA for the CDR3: TGTGCCAGCAGGGATGGGGGGAACACTGAAGCTTTCTTT. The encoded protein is CASRDGGNTEAFF. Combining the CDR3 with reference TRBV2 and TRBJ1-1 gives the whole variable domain EPEVTQTPSHQVTQMGQEVILRCVPISNHLYFYWYRQILGQKVEFLVSFYNNEISEKSEIFDDQFSVERPDGSNFTLKIRSTKLEDSAMYFCASRDGGNTEAFFGQGTRLTVV.

CDR3 DNA: TGTGCCACCAGCAGTAAACTGGGGCTCTCCTACGAGCAGTACTTC. This translates into CATSSKLGLSYEQYF. V usage is TRBV15 and J usage is TRBJ2-7; D is perhaps TRBD1 (5 bases). Trimming removed 3 bases from V and 0 bases from J, with 12 bases in between. CDR1 is LNHNV, CDR2 YYDKDF, per germline (reference sequence). The CDR3 loop spans 15 amino acids. Looking up the rest from reference TRBV15 and TRBJ2-7 gives the full variable domain: DAMVIQNPRYQVTQFGKPVTLSCSQTLNHNVMYWYQQKSSQAPKLLFHYYDKDFNNEADTPDNFQSRRPNTSFCFLDIRSPGLGDTAMYLCATSSKLGLSYEQYFGPGTRLTVT.

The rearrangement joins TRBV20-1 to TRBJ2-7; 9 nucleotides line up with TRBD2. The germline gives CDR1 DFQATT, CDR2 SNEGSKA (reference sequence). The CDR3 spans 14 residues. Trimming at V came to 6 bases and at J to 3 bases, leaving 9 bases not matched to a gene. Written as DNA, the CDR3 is TGCAGTGCACAAGGCCTAGCGGGAAACTACGAGCAGTACTTC. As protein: CSAQGLAGNYEQYF.